This T cell receptor beta chain was sequenced for a study of cytomegalovirus exposure and HLA in healthy donors. General study points: Earlier findings revealed that most TCR beta V segments proved productive either about 87% or about 30% of the time. The authors listed approximately 160 TCR beta chains as cytomegalovirus-associated. Immune exposure was documented only through CMV serostatus.

Healthy bone marrow donors made up the cohort. PCR amplification relied on 60 Vbeta primers (plus 13 Jbeta primers). The table came from immunoSEQ multiplex PCR; TCRdb's copy has only in-frame clones and leaves some out. The sample consists of 150,000 to 180,000 clones, 65% to 85% of them appearing once. The germline gives CDR1 LNHDA, CDR2 SQIVND (reference sequence). This CDR3 contains 14 residues. V was pared by 3 bases and J by 5 bases, with 2 bases of the junction left unmatched. Notes on this clone: Antigen: not known.

This TCR came from a man aged 18 to 35 in good health and CMV-seronegative. Input material: PBMCs. The J gene is TRBJ1-1, the V gene TRBV19; the match to TRBD1 covers 11 bases. CDR3 in DNA: TGTGCCAGTAGTATCCGGGACAGGGGGACTGAAGCTTTCTTT. Translation: CASSIRDRGTEAFF.